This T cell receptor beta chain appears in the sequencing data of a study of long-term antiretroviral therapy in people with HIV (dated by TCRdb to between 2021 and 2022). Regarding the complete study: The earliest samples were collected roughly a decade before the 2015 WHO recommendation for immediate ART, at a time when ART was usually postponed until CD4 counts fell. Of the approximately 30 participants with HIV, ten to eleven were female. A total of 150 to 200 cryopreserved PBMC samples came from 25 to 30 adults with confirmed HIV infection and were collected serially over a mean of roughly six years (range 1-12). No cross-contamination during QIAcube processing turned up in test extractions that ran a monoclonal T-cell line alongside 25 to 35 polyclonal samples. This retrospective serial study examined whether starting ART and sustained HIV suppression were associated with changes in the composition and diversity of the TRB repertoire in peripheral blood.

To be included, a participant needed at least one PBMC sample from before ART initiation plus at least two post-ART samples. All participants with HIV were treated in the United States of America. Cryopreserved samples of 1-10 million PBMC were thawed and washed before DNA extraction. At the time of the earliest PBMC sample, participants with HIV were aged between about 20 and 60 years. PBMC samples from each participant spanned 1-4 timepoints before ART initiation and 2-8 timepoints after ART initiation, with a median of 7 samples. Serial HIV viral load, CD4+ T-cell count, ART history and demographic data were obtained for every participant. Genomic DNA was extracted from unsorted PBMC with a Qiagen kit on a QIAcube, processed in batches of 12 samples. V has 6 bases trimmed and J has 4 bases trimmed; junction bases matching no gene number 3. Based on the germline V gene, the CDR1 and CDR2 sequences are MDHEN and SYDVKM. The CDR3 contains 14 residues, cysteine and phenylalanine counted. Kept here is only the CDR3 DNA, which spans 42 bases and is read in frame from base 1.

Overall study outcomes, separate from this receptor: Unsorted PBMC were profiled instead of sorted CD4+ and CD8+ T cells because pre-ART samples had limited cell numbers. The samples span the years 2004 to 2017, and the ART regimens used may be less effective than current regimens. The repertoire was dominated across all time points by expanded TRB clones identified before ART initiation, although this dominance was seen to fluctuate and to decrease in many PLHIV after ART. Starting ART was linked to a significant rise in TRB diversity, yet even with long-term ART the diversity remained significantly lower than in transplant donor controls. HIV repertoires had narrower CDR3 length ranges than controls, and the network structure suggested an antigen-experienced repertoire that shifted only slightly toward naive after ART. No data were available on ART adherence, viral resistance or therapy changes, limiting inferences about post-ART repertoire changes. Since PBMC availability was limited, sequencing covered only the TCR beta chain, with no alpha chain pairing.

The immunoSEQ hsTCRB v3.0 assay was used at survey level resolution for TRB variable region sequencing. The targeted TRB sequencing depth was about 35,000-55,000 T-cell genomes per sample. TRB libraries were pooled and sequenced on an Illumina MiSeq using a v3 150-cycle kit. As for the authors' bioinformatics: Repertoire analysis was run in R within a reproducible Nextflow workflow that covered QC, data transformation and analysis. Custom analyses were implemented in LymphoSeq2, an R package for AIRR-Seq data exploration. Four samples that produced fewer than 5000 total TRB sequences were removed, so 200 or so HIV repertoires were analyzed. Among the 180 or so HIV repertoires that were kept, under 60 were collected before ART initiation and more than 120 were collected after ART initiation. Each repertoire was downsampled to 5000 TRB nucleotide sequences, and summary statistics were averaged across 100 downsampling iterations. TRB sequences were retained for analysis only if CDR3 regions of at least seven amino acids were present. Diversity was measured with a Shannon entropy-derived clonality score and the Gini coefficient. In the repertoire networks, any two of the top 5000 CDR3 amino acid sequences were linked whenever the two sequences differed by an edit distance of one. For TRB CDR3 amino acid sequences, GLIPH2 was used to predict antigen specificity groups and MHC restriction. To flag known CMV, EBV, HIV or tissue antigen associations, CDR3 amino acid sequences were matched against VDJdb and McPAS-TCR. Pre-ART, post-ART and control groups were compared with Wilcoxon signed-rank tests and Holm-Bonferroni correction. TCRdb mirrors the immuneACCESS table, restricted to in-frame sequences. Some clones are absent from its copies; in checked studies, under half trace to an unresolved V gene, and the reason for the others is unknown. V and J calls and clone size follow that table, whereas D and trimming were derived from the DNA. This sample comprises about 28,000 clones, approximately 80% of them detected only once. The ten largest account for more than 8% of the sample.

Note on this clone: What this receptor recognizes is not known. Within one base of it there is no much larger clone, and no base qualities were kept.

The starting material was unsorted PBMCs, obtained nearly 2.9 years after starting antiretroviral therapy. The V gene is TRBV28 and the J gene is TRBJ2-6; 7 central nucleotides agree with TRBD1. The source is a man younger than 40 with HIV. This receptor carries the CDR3 CASRGTAGANVLTF. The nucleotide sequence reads TGTGCCAGCAGAGGGACAGCGGGGGCCAACGTCCTGACTTTC.